This T cell receptor beta chain was sequenced for a study of blood T cell repertoires in COVID-19. Study in general: Material from acute and convalescent COVID-19 was sourced from the United States, Italy and Spain. PBMCs, B-cell-depleted T cells, or T cells were the source of the cDNA or gDNA that made up the material.

Trimming took 0 bases from V and 2 from J; bases not matched to a gene: 7. This CDR3 spans 16 amino acids. From germline, CDR1 is GTSNPN and CDR2 SVGIG (reference sequence). Patients at the Seattle site were enrolled during active infection and followed longitudinally. Per the authors' pipeline: Estimation of nucleated cell counts was performed using reference gene primer amplification. Libraries were prepared by immunoSEQ multiplex PCR; TCRdb keeps only in-frame clonotypes and omits some of them. Clone size and the V and J calls come from that table; the DNA yielded D and trimming. The sample lists fewer than 150,000 clones; around 90% were seen once.

The receptor was isolated from a woman aged 55-75 years with COVID-19, enrolled during active disease. The source material was peripheral blood. The V call is TRBV30, the J call TRBJ2-3, with TRBD2 identical over 8 bases. CDR3 in amino acids: CAWSVASGGTTDTQYF. CDR3 nucleotides: TGTGCCTGGAGTGTTGCCAGCGGGGGAACCACAGATACGCAGTATTTT.